Below, 27 T cell receptor beta chains from the same sample are listed, as sequenced in a study of cytomegalovirus exposure and HLA in healthy donors. The assay was immunoSEQ multiplex PCR, and TCRdb's table has in-frame clones only and misses some. The profile shows approximately 99,000 clones, almost 96% of them singletons. Sequenced material: PBMCs. The source is a woman under 30 in good health and CMV-seronegative.

J is TRBJ1-1 and V is TRBV6-1; TRBD1 agrees at 9 bases. Germline V gene sequence: CDR1 MNHNS, CDR2 SASEGT. V trimming: 2 bases; J trimming: 0 bases; junction bases outside the gene matches: 7. The CDR3 is 17 amino acids. The CDR3 DNA follows: TGTGCCAGCAGTGAACCGGGACAGGGATGGATGAACACTGAAGCTTTCTTT. Encoded protein: CASSEPGQGWMNTEAFF.

This clone was detected once. V is TRBV30 and J is TRBJ1-5; 9 bases agree with TRBD1. V gave up 5 bases and J gave up 5 bases; unmatched junction bases: 4. Looked up from germline, CDR1 is GTSNPN and CDR2 is SVGIG (reference sequence). CDR3 size: 13 residues. In nucleotides, the CDR3 is TGTGCCTGGGGGGGGGACAGGGATCAGCCCCAGCATTTT. This sequence encodes CAWGGDRDQPQHF.

The V gene is TRBV27, the J gene TRBJ1-2, with TRBD1 matching 10 bases. With 0 bases clipped from V and 4 bases from J, the junction kept 2 bases outside the gene matches. This CDR3 has 15 amino acids. Germline V gives CDR1 MNHEY, CDR2 SMNVEV (reference sequence). The CDR3 protein is CASSLSGQGGYGYTF. The CDR3 DNA reads TGTGCCAGCAGTTTATCTGGACAGGGGGGCTATGGCTACACCTTC.

This clone was found once. This chain connects TRBV7-2 to TRBJ1-6, with D possibly TRBD1 on 5 matching bases. CDR1 is SGHTA, CDR2 FQGNSA, per germline. Trimming pared 0 bases from V and 0 bases from J, leaving 18 bases between. This CDR3 comprises 20 residues. CDR3 loop: CASSLASGLSRSSYNSPLHF. CDR3 DNA sequence: TGTGCCAGCAGCTTAGCCTCGGGACTCTCTAGGAGCTCCTATAATTCACCCCTCCACTTT. Looking up the rest from reference TRBV7-2 and TRBJ1-6 gives the full variable domain: GAGVSQSPSNKVTEKGKDVELRCDPISGHTALYWYRQSLGQGLEFLIYFQGNSAPDKSGLPSDRFSAERTGGSVSTLTIQRTQQEDSAVYLCASSLASGLSRSSYNSPLHFGNGTRLTVT.

This chain links TRBV2 with TRBJ1-5; D ambiguous. Germline CDR1 is SNHLY and CDR2 is FYNNEI. The length of the CDR3 is 15 residues. V was pared by 3 bases and J by 0 bases, with 9 bases between. The CDR3 DNA sequence: TGTGCCAGCAGTGATCGGCGGCTTAGCAATCAGCCCCAGCATTTT. This codes for CASSDRRLSNQPQHF.

This rearrangement joins TRBV2 to TRBJ1-4, with a possible D match to TRBD1 (5 bases). Germline CDR1 SNHLY, CDR2 FYNNEI. Trimming took 5 bases from V and 11 from J, leaving 21 bases between them. The CDR3 sequence is 15 residues long. In DNA, the CDR3 is TGTGCCAGCAGTTCAAGCCCGGACAAGCACAAGAAACTGTTTTTT. This encodes CASSSSPDKHKKLFF.

This chain links TRBV6-6 with TRBJ1-2, with 9 bases that match TRBD1. CDR3 length: 14 residues. CDR1 and CDR2 from the germline V gene are MNHNY and SVGAGI (reference sequence). The ends lost 5 bases at V and 3 bases at J; junction bases unmatched: 4. Written as DNA, the CDR3 is TGTGCCAGCAGTCCAACAGGGGGCCACTATGGCTACACCTTC. Its translation: CASSPTGGHYGYTF.

Regarding this clone: At the DNA level, this CDR3 is encoded by other sequences in the same sample as well. The chain links TRBV7-2 to TRBJ2-7, with 15 bases lining up with TRBD2. In germline, CDR1 is SGHTA, CDR2 FQGNSA. This CDR3 contains 16 residues. Unmatched junction bases numbered 1, after V lost 0 bases and J lost 4 bases. The CDR3 reads CASSLAGTSGGYEQYF. The CDR3 DNA sequence: TGTGCCAGCAGCTTAGCAGGGACTAGCGGGGGGTACGAGCAGTACTTC.

This clone has only one observation. J is TRBJ1-2 and V is TRBV28; D unresolved. CDR3 size: 15 residues. CDR1 and CDR2 from the germline V gene are MDHEN and SYDVKM. V was cut by 4 bases and J by 0 bases, with 12 bases left in between. The CDR3 DNA reads TGTGCCAGCAGTTACTCGCACAGCTCTAACTATGGCTACACCTTC. Protein: CASSYSHSSNYGYTF.

This clone was recorded only once. The chain employs TRBV14 and TRBJ2-2; 11 nucleotides agree with TRBD2. The CDR3 is made up of 18 amino acids. V trimming: 4 bases; J trimming: 3 bases; junction bases outside the gene matches: 10. The germline V gene encodes CDR1 SGHDN and CDR2 FVKESK. The CDR3: CASSPRPFSGGDTGELFF. In DNA, the CDR3 is TGTGCCAGCAGCCCCCGGCCTTTTAGCGGGGGGGACACCGGGGAGCTGTTTTTT.

This chain joins TRBV7-2 and TRBJ1-6; D perhaps matches TRBD1 (6 bases). The CDR3 loop spans 15 amino acids. Trimming took off 4 bases at V and 9 bases at J, with 16 bases between the two ends. CDR1 SGHTA and CDR2 FQGNSA come from the germline V gene. CDR3 DNA sequence: TGTGCCAGCAGCTCCACACAGGGTTTTAGTTCACCCCTCCACTTT. Residues: CASSSTQGFSSPLHF. The full variable domain, its missing parts supplied by reference TRBV7-2 and TRBJ1-6, is GAGVSQSPSNKVTEKGKDVELRCDPISGHTALYWYRQSLGQGLEFLIYFQGNSAPDKSGLPSDRFSAERTGGSVSTLTIQRTQQEDSAVYLCASSSTQGFSSPLHFGNGTRLTVT.

V is TRBV5-6 and J is TRBJ2-3, with TRBD2 identical over 7 bases. The CDR3 length is 15 residues. The germline V gene has CDR1 SGHDT and CDR2 YYEEEE. Trimming took 0 bases from V and 0 from J; bases not matched to a gene: 1. This CDR3 is CASSLARGSTDTQYF. As DNA, the CDR3 is TGTGCCAGCAGCTTGGCGCGGGGGAGCACAGATACGCAGTATTTT.

The chain combines TRBV9 with TRBJ2-7; D perhaps matches TRBD1 (5 bases). There are 11 residues in the CDR3. The germline CDR1 and CDR2 sequences are SGDLS and YYNGEE. Trimming cost V 7 bases and J 7 bases, with 12 bases left between them. The CDR3 DNA sequence: TGTGCCAGCCAGGGCAGTGAAGAGCAGTACTTC. It yields the protein CASQGSEEQYF.

This chain uses TRBV13 with TRBJ1-1; D gene ambiguous. Germline CDR1 PRHDT, CDR2 FYEKMQ (reference sequence). This CDR3 contains 15 residues. V dropped 4 bases and J dropped 3 bases, with 15 bases sitting between them. The CDR3 spells CASSWERAMDTEAFF. The CDR3 DNA is TGTGCCAGCAGCTGGGAGAGGGCCATGGACACTGAAGCTTTCTTT. The full variable domain, completed using reference TRBV13 and TRBJ1-1, is AAGVIQSPRHLIKEKRETATLKCYPIPRHDTVYWYQQGPGQDPQFLISFYEKMQSDKGSIPDRFSAQQFSDYHSELNMSSLELGDSALYFCASSWERAMDTEAFFGQGTRLTVV.

This chain joins TRBV2 and TRBJ2-5; 10 nucleotides match TRBD1. There are 14 residues in the CDR3. Looked up from germline, CDR1 is SNHLY and CDR2 is FYNNEI. The V segment lost 7 bases and the J segment 3 bases; nucleotides outside the gene matches: 5. Here the CDR3 reads CASTRDRGKETQYF. DNA of the CDR3: TGTGCCAGCACCCGGGACAGGGGTAAAGAGACCCAGTACTTC.

The chain uses TRBV2 and TRBJ2-3; 9 bases map to TRBD2. Germline CDR1 is SNHLY and CDR2 is FYNNEI. This CDR3 has 18 residues. Germline trimming cut 0 bases from V and 1 base from J; bases unmatched to any gene: 8. This chain's CDR3 is CASSEAPVSGGRTDTQYF. The DNA of the CDR3 is TGTGCCAGCAGTGAAGCCCCGGTTAGCGGGGGACGCACAGATACGCAGTATTTT. Complete variable domain (other parts from reference TRBV2 and TRBJ2-3): EPEVTQTPSHQVTQMGQEVILRCVPISNHLYFYWYRQILGQKVEFLVSFYNNEISEKSEIFDDQFSVERPDGSNFTLKIRSTKLEDSAMYFCASSEAPVSGGRTDTQYFGPGTRLTVL.

This chain links TRBV28 with TRBJ1-4; tentative D call: TRBD1 (5 bases). Between the trimmed V and J ends, which lost 7 bases and 6 bases, there was a span of 18 bases. The CDR3 is made up of 15 amino acids. CDR1 and CDR2 from the germline V gene are MDHEN and SYDVKM. CDR3 sequence: CASTTPQGGDEKLFF. The CDR3 DNA follows: TGTGCCAGCACCACCCCGCAGGGAGGGGATGAAAAACTGTTTTTT.

The rearrangement uses TRBV6-6 and TRBJ1-4; possible D gene TRBD1, 5 bases. The V gene lost 2 bases and the J gene lost 11 bases, with 18 bases spanning the gap. CDR1 and CDR2 from the germline V gene are MNHNY and SVGAGI (reference sequence). CDR3 size: 15 residues. DNA of the CDR3: TGTGCCAGCAGTTACGGGGGGACCGACCGCGCTAAACTGTTTTTT. Translating gives CASSYGGTDRAKLFF.

V gene TRBV6-5 combines with J gene TRBJ1-6, with D unresolved. This CDR3 region has 12 residues. Germline loops: CDR1 MNHEY, CDR2 SVGAGI. The germline V and J ends were trimmed by 2 bases and 7 bases, with 3 bases remaining between them. In nucleotides, the CDR3 is TGTGCCAGCAGTTACCTAAATTCACCCCTCCACTTT. Translation gives CASSYLNSPLHF.

The J gene is TRBJ2-7, the V gene TRBV5-4; no clear D gene. V gave up 5 bases and J gave up 9 bases, with 12 bases separating them. Germline loops: CDR1 SGHNT, CDR2 YYREEE (reference sequence). The CDR3 is 11 residues long. This CDR3 reads CASRLPSPQYF. The CDR3, as DNA: TGTGCCAGCAGACTTCCTTCGCCGCAGTACTTC.

The gene calls are TRBV10-1 and TRBJ2-5, with 8 bases matching TRBD2. The CDR3 extends over 13 amino acids. Germline V lookup: CDR1 WNHNN, CDR2 SYGVQD (reference sequence). This CDR3 is CAIGASGLETQYF. The CDR3 DNA sequence: TGCGCTATTGGGGCTAGCGGGCTGGAGACCCAGTACTTC.

The V call is TRBV7-9, the J call TRBJ2-1, with TRBD2 matching 9 bases. This CDR3 is 15 amino acids long. The J segment lost 7 bases and the V segment lost 3 bases, leaving 7 bases of the junction unmatched. CDR1 is SEHNR, CDR2 FQNEAQ, per germline (reference sequence). The CDR3 protein is CASSFGGGAENEQFF. CDR3 nucleotides: TGTGCCAGCAGCTTTGGCGGGGGGGCCGAGAATGAGCAGTTCTTC.

The chain carries TRBV7-2 and TRBJ2-5, with TRBD2 identical over 9 bases. V lost 4 bases to trimming and J lost 2 bases; unmatched junction nucleotides: 5. Germline V gene data show CDR1 as SGHTA and CDR2 as FQGNSA. The CDR3 extends over 15 amino acids. The CDR3 loop reads CASSSLAGLQETQYF. The CDR3, as DNA: TGTGCCAGCAGCTCTCTAGCGGGGTTACAAGAGACCCAGTACTTC.

This chain connects TRBV27 to TRBJ2-1; TRBD2 aligns across 8 bases. CDR1 and CDR2 from the germline V gene are MNHEY and SMNVEV (reference sequence). J gave up 9 bases and V 1 base, and 5 bases lay outside the gene matches. This CDR3 is 14 amino acids long. Here the CDR3 DNA reads TGTGCCAGCAGTTTATTCGGGGGGGCATCTGAGCAGTTCTTC. It translates to CASSLFGGASEQFF.

This clone occurred a few times. CDR3 loop: CASSTGGPGADEQYF. The CDR3 DNA sequence: TGTGCCAGTAGTACGGGGGGTCCAGGGGCGGACGAGCAGTACTTC. The genes are TRBV19 and TRBJ2-7, with D perhaps matching TRBD2 (7 bases). The CDR3 length is 15 residues. Trimming left V 4 bases short and J 5 bases short, with 18 bases between. Germline CDR1 LNHDA, CDR2 SQIVND (reference sequence).

This clone was detected once. DNA for the CDR3: TGCAGCGTTGCCCGGACTAGCGGGGGGCTCAACGAGCAGTACTTC. It codes for CSVARTSGGLNEQYF. The chain couples TRBV29-1 to TRBJ2-7; 14 bases match TRBD2. After removal of 4 bases from V and 5 bases from J, the junction contained 7 bases not matched to a gene. The CDR3 totals 15 residues. The V gene's germline CDR1 is SQVTM and CDR2 ANQGSEA.

The rearrangement uses TRBV15 and TRBJ1-6; D possibly corresponds to TRBD1 (5 bases). CDR1 is LNHNV and CDR2 is YYDKDF in the germline V gene (reference sequence). The length of the CDR3 is 12 residues. Trimming stripped 0 bases from V and 16 bases from J, with 10 bases between. CDR3 amino acids: CATSRDGGGLHF. The CDR3 DNA follows: TGTGCCACCAGCAGAGATGGGGGGGGTCTCCACTTT.